A selection of T cell receptor beta chains follows, all from one sample in a study of tumor-infiltrating lymphocytes in localized non-small cell lung cancer. Repertoires were generated with immunoSEQ multiplex PCR, while TCRdb's copy carries only in-frame clones and drops some. The sample shows roughly 9,200 clones, around 81% of them seen only once. The specimen was uninvolved lung tissue not adjacent to the tumor. These TCRs come from a human donor with non-small cell lung cancer. The CDR3 runs from the conserved cysteine through the conserved F or W. The D gene is left open where the match is weak. Clone size, where shown, is once, few, many, or a class for clones that have expanded.

v_call: TRBV4-3
j_call: TRBJ2-4
clone_size: once
d_call: TRBD1
cdr3_nt: TGCGCCAGCAGCCAAGATTACACAGGGGGCGCCAAAAACATTCAGTACTTC
cdr3_aa: CASSQDYTGGAKNIQYF

v_call: TRBV6-6
j_call: TRBJ2-1
clone_size: once
d_call: NA
cdr3_nt: TGTGCCTGTAAGTTTCCTGGGAATGAGCAGTTCTTC
cdr3_aa: CACKFPGNEQFF

v_call: TRBV19
j_call: TRBJ1-3
clone_size: once
d_call: NA
cdr3_nt: TGTGCCAGTAGTCCCGCTGGGGGCTCTGGAAACACCATATATTTT
cdr3_aa: CASSPAGGSGNTIYF

v_call: TRBV25-1
j_call: TRBJ2-1
clone_size: NA
d_call: TRBD2
cdr3_nt: TGTGCCAGCAGTGAGGCGGGAGGAGGTAGGAATGAGCAGTTCTTC
cdr3_aa: CASSEAGGGRNEQFF

v_call: TRBV6-5
j_call: TRBJ1-1
clone_size: NA
d_call: NA
cdr3_nt: TGTGCCAGCAGTTACCCGGGACGGGAAGCTTTCTTT
cdr3_aa: CASSYPGREAFF

v_call: TRBV7-9
j_call: TRBJ2-7
clone_size: NA
d_call: NA
cdr3_nt: TGTGCCAGCAGCTCCTTTGACGAAGTCTACGAGCAGTACTTC
cdr3_aa: CASSSFDEVYEQYF

v_call: TRBV5-4
j_call: TRBJ1-2
clone_size: NA
d_call: NA
cdr3_nt: TGTGCCAGCAGCTTGGTTATCAACAGAGACAACTATGGCTACACCTTC
cdr3_aa: CASSLVINRDNYGYTF

v_call: TRBV27
j_call: TRBJ2-1
clone_size: NA
d_call: TRBD2
cdr3_nt: TGTGCCAGCAGTCCTAGAGCGGGAGTCTCGAATGAGCAGTTCTTC
cdr3_aa: CASSPRAGVSNEQFF

v_call: TRBV10-3
j_call: TRBJ1-1
clone_size: NA
d_call: NA
cdr3_nt: TGTGCCATCAGTGAGTCGGTGTGGGGGGTCGGCACTGAAGCTTTCTTT
cdr3_aa: CAISESVWGVGTEAFF

v_call: TRBV5-4
j_call: TRBJ2-3
clone_size: NA
d_call: NA
cdr3_nt: TGTGCCAGCAGCTTGGCGTCCGCAGATACGCAGTATTTT
cdr3_aa: CASSLASADTQYF

v_call: TRBV25-1
j_call: TRBJ2-3
clone_size: NA
d_call: NA
cdr3_nt: TGTGCCAGCAGTGGTAGTGGGATGGATACGCAGTATTTT
cdr3_aa: CASSGSGMDTQYF

v_call: TRBV28
j_call: TRBJ1-1
clone_size: few
d_call: TRBD1
cdr3_nt: TGTGCCAGCAGTACAGGGGGCACTGAAGCTTTCTTT
cdr3_aa: CASSTGGTEAFF

v_call: TRBV28
j_call: TRBJ1-4
clone_size: NA
d_call: NA
cdr3_nt: TGTGCCAGCAGTTTAAGGGCAGTTAGTGAAAAACTGTTTTTT
cdr3_aa: CASSLRAVSEKLFF

v_call: TRBV7-2
j_call: TRBJ2-7
clone_size: NA
d_call: TRBD2
cdr3_nt: TGTGCCAGCAGCTTAGTAGCTAGCGGGAAACTCTACGAGCAGTACTTC
cdr3_aa: CASSLVASGKLYEQYF

v_call: TRBV2
j_call: TRBJ2-3
clone_size: NA
d_call: TRBD1
cdr3_nt: TGTGCCAGCAGCGACAGGGGGGCTGAAGGGGATACGCAGTATTTT
cdr3_aa: CASSDRGAEGDTQYF

v_call: TRBV5-1
j_call: TRBJ1-2
clone_size: NA
d_call: NA
cdr3_nt: TGCGCCAGCAGCTTACCTGGACTTGATGGCTACACCTTC
cdr3_aa: CASSLPGLDGYTF

v_call: TRBV7-9
j_call: TRBJ1-6
clone_size: NA
d_call: NA
cdr3_nt: TGTGCCAGCACCTTAATCGCGAATTCACCCCTCCACTTT
cdr3_aa: CASTLIANSPLHF

v_call: TRBV28
j_call: TRBJ2-7
clone_size: NA
d_call: NA
cdr3_nt: TGTGCCAGCAGTTACGGGGACGAGCAGTACTTC
cdr3_aa: CASSYGDEQYF

v_call: TRBV11-3
j_call: TRBJ1-1
clone_size: NA
d_call: NA
cdr3_nt: TGTGCCAGCAGCTTAGGAATTTCTGAAGCTTTCTTT
cdr3_aa: CASSLGISEAFF

v_call: TRBV4-3
j_call: TRBJ2-7
clone_size: once
d_call: TRBD1
cdr3_nt: TGCGCCAGCAGCCAAGAACGGACAGGGGGCCACGAGCAGTACTTC
cdr3_aa: CASSQERTGGHEQYF

v_call: TRBV5-8
j_call: TRBJ1-5
clone_size: once
d_call: TRBD1
cdr3_nt: TGTGCCAGCAGCTGGGGGACAGGGGACCTTTCACATCAGCCCCAGCATTTT
cdr3_aa: CASSWGTGDLSHQPQHF

v_call: TRBV13
j_call: TRBJ2-1
clone_size: NA
d_call: TRBD2
cdr3_nt: TGTGCCAGCAGCTCTCTAGCGGGAGTGGGAAATGAGCAGTTCTTC
cdr3_aa: CASSSLAGVGNEQFF

v_call: TRBV7-6
j_call: TRBJ2-2
clone_size: NA
d_call: NA
cdr3_nt: TGTGCCAGCAGCTCAGGGAGCCCCGGGGAGCTGTTTTTT
cdr3_aa: CASSSGSPGELFF

v_call: TRBV23-1
j_call: TRBJ2-1
clone_size: NA
d_call: NA
cdr3_nt: TGCGCCAGCAGACAGGACTGTAACAATGAGCAGTTCTTC
cdr3_aa: CASRQDCNNEQFF